This T cell receptor beta chain is from a study of T-cell memory formation after mild COVID-19 (dated by TCRdb to about 2021). Background for the entire study: TCR sequence clusters from the two donors were found to be largely donor specific. In a couple of donors, T-cell clones that expanded and contracted after mild COVID-19 were tracked by sequencing TCRalpha and TCRbeta repertoires over time. The cohort was made up of two young adult volunteers, one female and one male, who were previously healthy.

V is shortened by 8 bases, J by 6 bases, and the region joining them spans 13 bases. Including the terminal cysteine and phenylalanine, the CDR3 comprises 13 residues. The retained sequence is limited to the CDR3, 39 bases, with the frame set at the first base. CDR1 and CDR2 were assigned from the germline V gene as MRHNA and SNTAGT. Ficoll-Paque density gradient centrifugation was the method used to isolate PBMCs. The listed sequencing device is Illumina NovaSeq 6000. cDNA libraries for TCRalpha and TCRbeta were prepared by 5'RACE using constant-segment primers, with sample barcodes and unique molecular identifiers added. RNA was extracted from every sample with Trizol reagent. Amplification of the libraries took two PCR steps, and the second step added a second sample barcode plus Illumina TruSeq adapters. The libraries were sequenced on an Illumina NovaSeq using 2 x 150 bp paired-end reads. Per the original workflow: Demultiplexing of reads and collapsing into UMI-guided consensus sequences were performed with migec v1.2.7. Using mixcr v2.1.11, UMI consensuses were aligned to TRA and TRB V and J templates and then assembled into clonotypes. Clonotypes were classified as expanded or contracted when called significant by both edgeR and NoisET, with noise models trained on biological replicates. For edgeR calls, the cutoffs were a false discovery rate-adjusted p below 0.01 and a log2 fold-change threshold of 1. As an exploratory analysis of dynamics, max-normalized trajectories of the 1000 most abundant clonotypes were examined with PCA combined with hierarchical clustering. The CD4 or CD8 phenotype of responding clones was assigned using the separately sequenced CD4+ and CD8+ repertoires. In-frame beta chains were kept once TCRdb had trimmed the public reads at Q25 with fastp and called clones with MiXCR. Rows matching on CDR3 protein sequence are summarized as one entry with the most common DNA and genes. The V and J calls here are based on TCRdb, not the publication. This sample is represented by 95,000 to 110,000 distinct CDR3 sequences; roughly an eighth of them were singletons. In total, the top ten clones hold roughly 40% of the sample.

On the study overall, not on this receptor specifically: Whether the second-wave clones peaking on day 37 were SARS-CoV-2 specific was not confirmed. The detection of some responding clones in pre-infection memory suggests that pre-existing cross-reactive memory T cells joined the SARS-CoV-2 response. From day 15 to 85, contracting clones showed balanced CD4/CD8 phenotypes, whereas a second wave of clones that expanded from day 15 to 37 leaned towards CD4+. Only two mild cases were covered by the study, and larger cohorts that include severe cases with pre-infection samples were considered necessary. Contracting CD4+ clones appeared mostly in the CM and EM memory subsets, whereas CD8+ clones were enriched in EMRA.

This clonotype was seen at least ten times. The target of this receptor is not known. No qualities accompany the bases; no much larger clone lies one base away. The chain is made from TRBV6-4 and TRBJ2-2; the D gene is possibly TRBD2, with 6 bases matching. Specimen: PBMCs or a T cell subset sorted from them (not recorded which). This TCR came from a man between 18 and 35 years old who had mild COVID-19 (a few samples of this study predate the infection). The sample titles of this study are shuffled in the database, so cell type and time point are left out; the donor was told from shared clones. The DNA is as follows: TGTGCCAGCCAAGCGGGTGACGCCGGGGAGCTGTTTTTT. Its translation reads: CASQAGDAGELFF.